This T cell receptor beta chain originates from a study of blood T cells in healthy people across ages. Study summary: Template switching recovered approximately one barcoded beta molecule for every two T cells.

Primers used in a second PCR of about 7 to 12 cycles were a sample-barcoded 5' primer and a J-beta primer mix. Each cDNA molecule carried a tag from a template-switch adaptor that contained 12 random nucleotides. CDR3-containing paired-end reads numbering at least 2.5 million came from each sample. TCRdb reprocessed the 5' RACE reads with MiXCR, giving one entry per CDR3 protein. The sample records roughly 800,000 distinct CDR3 sequences, roughly 60% being singletons. Germline CDR1 SGHDN, CDR2 FVKESK. The CDR3 totals 16 residues. The V gene lost 5 bases and the J gene lost 0 bases, with 14 bases spanning the gap.

Sequencing was carried out using blood. The chain combines TRBV14 with TRBJ2-1, with a tentative D call TRBD2 (7 bases). The clonotype originates from a man aged 25-45 years in good health. The CDR3 loop reads CASSSRGGISYNEQFF. The CDR3 DNA reads TGTGCCAGCAGCTCAAGGGGGGGTATCTCCTACAATGAGCAGTTCTTC.